The 2 T cell receptor beta chains below all came from one sample that was sequenced in a study of blood T cell repertoires in COVID-19. Some clones are missing from TCRdb's copy, which holds only in-frame ones; the method was immunoSEQ multiplex PCR. The data show around 120,000 clones, with approximately 87% seen just once and 6% to 8.5% held by the top ten. Sequenced sample: peripheral blood. All receptors come from a man between 50 and 59 years old with acute or convalescent COVID-19.

The CDR3 region is CASSYSAFSYEQYF. The CDR3 DNA reads TGTGCCAGCAGTTATAGCGCCTTCTCCTACGAGCAGTACTTC. The chain employs TRBV6-5 and TRBJ2-7; possible D gene TRBD2, 5 bases. Germline assignment: CDR1 MNHEY and CDR2 SVGAGI. Trimming took 3 bases from V and 0 from J, leaving 9 bases between them. CDR3 length: 14 residues.

CDR3 protein: CASSSPPSGDRVVRQYF. In DNA, the CDR3 is TGCGCCAGCAGCTCACCTCCCTCGGGGGACAGGGTCGTGCGGCAGTACTTC. The chain joins TRBV5-1 to TRBJ2-7, with 9 nucleotides matching TRBD1. Germline V CDR1 and CDR2: SGHRS, YFSETQ. The CDR3 contains 17 residues. Trimming took 3 bases from V and 9 from J; bases not matched to a gene: 19.